This T cell receptor beta chain was captured in a study of PD-1 blockade in classical Hodgkin lymphoma. V was cut by 0 bases and J by 3 bases, with 11 bases left in between. This CDR3 has 16 residues. Germline CDR1 is MGHRA and CDR2 is YSYEKL. The time point here: newly diagnosed, previously untreated cHL patient sample. Worth noting for this clone: Its antigen is undetermined.

The study's findings and limits: Sources of repertoire differences remain undefined, possibly disease activity or prior therapy. Compared with healthy donors, newly diagnosed patients reportedly showed lower baseline TCR diversity.

TCRdb keeps only in-frame clones here, not all; method: immunoSEQ multiplex PCR. The sample lists over 60,000 clones, more than 85% seen once, with roughly 2.7% in the top ten. What was sequenced was peripheral blood mononuclear cells (PBMCs). The sequence derives from a human donor with classical Hodgkin lymphoma. The V call is TRBV4-1, the J call TRBJ2-2; D gene unclear. CDR3 amino acids: CASSQESGGYTGELFF. The CDR3 region has the DNA TGCGCCAGCAGCCAAGAATCCGGCGGATACACCGGGGAGCTGTTTTTT.